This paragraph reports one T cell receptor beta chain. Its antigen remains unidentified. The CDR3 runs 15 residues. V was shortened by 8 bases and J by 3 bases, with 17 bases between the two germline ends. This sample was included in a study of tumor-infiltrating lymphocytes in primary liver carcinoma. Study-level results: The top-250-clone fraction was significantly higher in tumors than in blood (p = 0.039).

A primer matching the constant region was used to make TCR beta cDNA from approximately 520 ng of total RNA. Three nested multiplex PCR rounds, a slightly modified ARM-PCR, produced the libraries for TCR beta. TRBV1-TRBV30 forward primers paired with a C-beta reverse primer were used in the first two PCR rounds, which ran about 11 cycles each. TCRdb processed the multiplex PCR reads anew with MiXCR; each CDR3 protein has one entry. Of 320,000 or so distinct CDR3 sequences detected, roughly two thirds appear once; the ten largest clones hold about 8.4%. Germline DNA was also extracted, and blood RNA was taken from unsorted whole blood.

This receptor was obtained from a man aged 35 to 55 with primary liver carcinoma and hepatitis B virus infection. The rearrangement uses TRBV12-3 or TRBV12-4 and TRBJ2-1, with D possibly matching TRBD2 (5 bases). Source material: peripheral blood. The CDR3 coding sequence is TGTGCCAGCGTTGAGGGCCTGGGAAACTACAATGAGCAGTTCTTC. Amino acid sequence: CASVEGLGNYNEQFF.